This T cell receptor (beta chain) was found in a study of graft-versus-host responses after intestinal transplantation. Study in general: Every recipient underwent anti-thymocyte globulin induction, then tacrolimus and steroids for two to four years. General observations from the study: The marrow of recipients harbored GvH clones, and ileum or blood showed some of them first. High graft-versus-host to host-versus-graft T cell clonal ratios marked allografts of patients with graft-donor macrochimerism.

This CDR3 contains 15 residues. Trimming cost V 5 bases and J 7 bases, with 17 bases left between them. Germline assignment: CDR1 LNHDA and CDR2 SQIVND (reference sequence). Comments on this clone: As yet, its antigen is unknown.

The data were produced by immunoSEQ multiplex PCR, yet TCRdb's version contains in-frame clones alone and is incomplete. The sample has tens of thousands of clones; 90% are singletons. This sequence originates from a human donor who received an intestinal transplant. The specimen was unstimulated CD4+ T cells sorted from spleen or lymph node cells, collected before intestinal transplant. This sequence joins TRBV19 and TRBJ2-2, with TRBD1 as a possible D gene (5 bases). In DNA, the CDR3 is TGTGCCAGTAGTCCGCTCTCAGGGCTGAGCGGGGAGCTGTTTTTT. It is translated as CASSPLSGLSGELFF.